Following are 25 T cell receptor beta chains from one sample sequenced in a study of T cells in Graves' hyperthyroidism and ophthalmopathy (dated by TCRdb to the late 2010s). The method was multiplex PCR. Instrument used: Illumina HiSeq 2000. The TCR beta CDR3 regions were amplified from the RNA transcripts. The first round of RT-PCR for the TCR CDR3 was performed with the HTBI primer set and the Qiagen OneStep RT-PCR kit. Using fastp at Q25 and MiXCR, TCRdb reprocessed the public reads and kept productive beta chains. Merged by CDR3 protein, the rows form single entries marked with the most common genes and DNA. The sample table holds a few hundred thousand distinct CDR3 sequences, of which 15% to 19% were seen once. The ten most abundant clones make up approximately 7% of the sample. Sequenced input: blood. These receptors were collected from a woman under 40 with Graves' hyperthyroidism.

With respect to this clonotype: One end of the junction does not line up with germline, which may come from a read error. CDR3 DNA sequence: TGTGCCTGGGATAGACTAGCGGGACCCGAAGAGACCCAGTGCTTC. It translates to CAWDRLAGPEETQCF. J is TRBJ2-5 and V is TRBV30, with 11 nucleotides matching TRBD2. Germline values: CDR1 GTSNPN, CDR2 SVGIG (reference sequence). This CDR3 region has 15 residues. The full variable domain, its missing parts supplied by reference TRBV30 and TRBJ2-5, is SQTIHQWPATLVQPVGSPLSLECTVEGTSNPNLYWYRQAAGRGLQLLFYSVGIGQISSEVPQNLSASRPQDRQFILSSKKLLLSDSGFYLCAWDRLAGPEETQCFGPGTRLLVL.

This clonotype was seen only a few times. The rearrangement links TRBV28 to TRBJ1-1, with D unclear. Trimming shortened V by 6 bases and J by 3 bases, and 11 bases separated the two germline ends. Germline lookup yields CDR1 MDHEN and CDR2 SYDVKM. This CDR3 contains 13 residues. CDR3 nucleotide sequence: TGTGCCAGCAGCCCCCCCGCCTACACTGAAGCTTTCTTT. Protein product: CASSPPAYTEAFF.

This clonotype was seen a handful of times. The chain couples TRBV3-1 to TRBJ2-4; TRBD2 matches 11 bases. CDR1 is LGHDT and CDR2 is YNNKEL in the germline V gene (reference sequence). V lost 3 bases to trimming and J lost 5 bases; unmatched junction nucleotides: 3. This CDR3 has 15 residues. The CDR3 DNA sequence: TGTGCCAGCAGCCATTATAGCGGGAGGGAAAACATTCAGTACTTC. Translating gives CASSHYSGRENIQYF.

This clonotype was counted at least ten times. This chain uses TRBV28 with TRBJ2-7, with D possibly matching TRBD2 (5 bases). Trimming shortened V by 8 bases and J by 0 bases, and 14 bases separated the two germline ends. The CDR3 length is 14 residues. From germline, CDR1 is MDHEN and CDR2 SYDVKM. The CDR3 protein is CASSPYGGSYEQYF. CDR3 coding DNA: TGTGCCAGCTCTCCCTACGGAGGCTCCTACGAGCAGTACTTC.

The chain uses TRBV6-6 and TRBJ1-2, with 7 bases matching TRBD1. J was trimmed by 8 bases and V by 2 bases; bases with no gene match: 14. The CDR3 runs to 16 residues. Germline loops: CDR1 MNHNY, CDR2 SVGAGI (reference sequence). As DNA, the CDR3 is TGTGCCAGCAGTTACCATTTTTGGCAGGGGGAAGGCGGCTACACCTTC. Its protein product is CASSYHFWQGEGGYTF.

This rearrangement joins TRBV18 to TRBJ2-1, with TRBD2 matching 15 bases. The length of the CDR3 is 16 residues. The J segment lost 6 bases and the V segment lost 4 bases, leaving 4 bases of the junction unmatched. Germline V gives CDR1 KGHSH, CDR2 LQKENI. This CDR3 reads CASSRTSGRATNEQFF. The CDR3 nucleotides read TGTGCCAGCTCACGGACTAGCGGGAGGGCCACCAATGAGCAGTTCTTC.

The chain carries TRBV12-3 or TRBV12-4 and TRBJ2-3, with 8 bases fitting TRBD2. The CDR3 contains 16 residues. The ends lost 6 bases at V and 1 base at J; junction bases unmatched: 9. The CDR3 DNA follows: TGTGCCAGCAGCTCCGGGGGGGGGGCGGGCACAGATACGCAGTATTTT. It codes for CASSSGGGAGTDTQYF.

At least ten counts were recorded for this clonotype. The rearrangement joins TRBV6-6 to TRBJ1-5, with D possibly being TRBD1 (5 bases). Germline lookup yields CDR1 MNHNY and CDR2 SVGAGI (reference sequence). The CDR3 length is 16 residues. V was cut by 0 bases and J by 5 bases, with 14 bases left in between. CDR3 residues: CASSYSWQGGDQPQHF. The CDR3 region has the DNA TGTGCCAGCAGTTACTCGTGGCAGGGTGGCGATCAGCCCCAGCATTTT.

In its sample, this clonotype was seen many times. The chain couples TRBV28 to TRBJ1-3; no clear D gene. V was shortened by 1 base and J by 4 bases, with 14 bases between the two germline ends. Per germline, CDR1 MDHEN and CDR2 SYDVKM. The CDR3 spans 16 residues. This CDR3 is CASSLSGLRAGNTIYF. Here the CDR3 DNA reads TGTGCCAGCAGTTTATCGGGCTTGAGGGCCGGAAACACCATATATTTT.

This clonotype has ten or more counts. The chain carries TRBV2 and TRBJ2-7; D possibly corresponds to TRBD1 (5 bases). The CDR3 consists of 15 residues. Germline CDR1 SNHLY, CDR2 FYNNEI. Trimming stripped 8 bases from V and 1 base from J, with 18 bases between. The CDR3, as DNA: TGTGCCAGCGGCGTCACCTCCAGGGTATCCTACGAGCAGTACTTC. This encodes CASGVTSRVSYEQYF.

This clonotype was picked up a small number of times. The chain uses TRBV28 and TRBJ2-7; D tentatively reads TRBD1 or TRBD2 (5 bases each). Trimming took 4 bases from V and 7 from J, leaving 17 bases between them. The germline V gene has CDR1 MDHEN and CDR2 SYDVKM. This CDR3 region has 14 residues. The CDR3 region is CASSSLRDPLEQYF. CDR3 bases: TGTGCCAGCAGTTCACTCCGGGACCCTTTGGAGCAGTACTTC.

This clonotype was seen ten or more times. The gene calls are TRBV11-2 and TRBJ1-5; possible D gene TRBD1, 6 bases. The CDR3 consists of 15 residues. V lost 2 bases, J lost 4 bases, and 12 bases lay in between. The germline V gene has CDR1 SGHAT and CDR2 FQNNGV. This CDR3 is CASSLFGGQNQPQHF. The CDR3 region has the DNA TGTGCCAGCAGCTTATTTGGGGGGCAGAATCAGCCCCAGCATTTT.

This sequence joins TRBV7-2 and TRBJ1-5; 7 nucleotides match TRBD1. The CDR3 is made up of 13 amino acids. Germline-derived CDR1 and CDR2 are SGHTA and FQGNSA. The V gene end was trimmed by 8 bases and the J gene end by 4 bases; junction bases not matched to a gene: 5. CDR3 loop: CASRQGWNQPQHF. CDR3 nucleotides: TGTGCCAGCCGACAGGGTTGGAATCAGCCCCAGCATTTT.

This clonotype was counted at least ten times. The genes are TRBV12-3 or TRBV12-4 and TRBJ2-7, with unresolved D. There are 14 residues in the CDR3. The V end lost 1 base, the J end lost 2 bases, and 9 bases lay between the germline ends. CDR3 DNA: TGTGCCAGCAGTTTAGGCCCCCGAACCTACGAGCAGTACTTC. Its translation: CASSLGPRTYEQYF.

This clonotype was seen more than once but under ten times. The V call is TRBV27, the J call TRBJ2-1; possible D gene TRBD2, 5 bases. V gave up 5 bases and J gave up 7 bases, with 12 bases separating them. There are 13 residues in the CDR3. CDR1 and CDR2 (germline): MNHEY, SMNVEV (reference sequence). In DNA, the CDR3 is TGTGCCAGCAGTCCCCAAGCGGTGAATGAGCAGTTCTTC. It codes for CASSPQAVNEQFF.

This clonotype was detected many times. The genes are TRBV12-3 or TRBV12-4 and TRBJ1-5; TRBD1 aligns across 9 bases. The CDR3 is made up of 16 amino acids. Trimming cost V 4 bases and J 2 bases; bases outside gene matches: 6. This chain's CDR3 is CASSSRTGEGNQPQHF. The CDR3 DNA is TGTGCCAGCAGTTCACGGACAGGGGAGGGCAATCAGCCCCAGCATTTT.

Worth noting for this clonotype: This may arise from a read error, as a much more abundant clone is one base away. The chain recombines TRBV6-2 or TRBV6-3 with TRBJ2-7, with D possibly matching TRBD2 (6 bases). Per the germline V gene, CDR1 is MNHEY and CDR2 is SVGEGT. The CDR3 runs 14 residues. CDR3 nucleotides: TGTGCCAGCAGTTACGACGGGAGTTCCTGCGAGCAGTACTTC. It codes for CASSYDGSSCEQYF.

The sample holds many counts of this clonotype. V and J are TRBV20-1 and TRBJ2-1, with TRBD2 matching over 9 bases. Per germline, CDR1 DFQATT and CDR2 SNEGSKA (reference sequence). CDR3 size: 17 residues. The J segment lost 10 bases and the V segment lost 1 base, leaving 17 bases of the junction unmatched. This CDR3 reads CSARGERLSSGAREQFF. The CDR3 DNA sequence: TGCAGTGCTAGAGGAGAACGACTTTCTAGCGGGGCCAGGGAGCAGTTCTTC.

The chain couples TRBV30 to TRBJ2-3; D not certain. This CDR3 region has 13 residues. In germline, CDR1 is GTSNPN, CDR2 SVGIG (reference sequence). Deletions cut 4 bases from V and 10 bases from J, with 18 bases between. The DNA of the CDR3 is TGTGCCTGGAAACCCGACGGTACCATAGCGCAGTATTTT. This gives the protein CAWKPDGTIAQYF.

This clonotype was found many times. The genes are TRBV12-3 or TRBV12-4 and TRBJ1-2; D gene unclear. The CDR3 runs 13 residues. V was trimmed by 3 bases and J by 4 bases, leaving 9 bases between them. CDR3 nucleotide sequence: TGTGCCAGCAGTTTTCGGCTAACCTATGGCTACACCTTC. This sequence encodes CASSFRLTYGYTF.

This clonotype was recorded many times. V and J are TRBV20-1 and TRBJ2-1, with TRBD2 matching over 10 bases. Germline CDR1 and CDR2: DFQATT and SNEGSKA (reference sequence). This CDR3 is built from 14 residues. Trimming cost V 3 bases and J 7 bases; bases outside gene matches: 6. The CDR3 here is CSASRGAGGNEQFF. In nucleotides, the CDR3 is TGCAGTGCTAGCCGGGGAGCGGGAGGGAATGAGCAGTTCTTC.

The J gene is TRBJ2-3, the V gene TRBV20-1, with a weak D call TRBD1 (6 bases). CDR1 and CDR2 (germline): DFQATT, SNEGSKA (reference sequence). This CDR3 is built from 17 residues. Trimming removed 1 base at V and 4 bases at J, with 21 bases between. CDR3 DNA sequence: TGCAGTGCTAGAGGAACAGGGAAGTTAGGGATCCCAGATACGCAGTATTTT. Residues: CSARGTGKLGIPDTQYF.

The rearrangement links TRBV7-9 to TRBJ2-6; D is uncertain. CDR3 length: 14 residues. The germline V gene has CDR1 SEHNR and CDR2 FQNEAQ (reference sequence). The ends were cut back, 7 bases at V and 1 base at J, with 8 bases in the middle. CDR3 protein: CASMSTSGANVLTF. In DNA, the CDR3 is TGTGCCAGCATGAGCACTTCTGGGGCCAACGTCCTGACTTTC.

This clonotype has a handful of counts. The chain uses TRBV5-1 and TRBJ2-3; D is unclear. The germline V gene encodes CDR1 SGHRS and CDR2 YFSETQ. The V gene lost 0 bases and the J gene lost 4 bases, with 15 bases spanning the gap. The CDR3 totals 16 residues. The DNA for the CDR3 is TGCGCCAGCAGCTTGGATTGGGGTAGTTCGGCAGATACGCAGTATTTT. It codes for CASSLDWGSSADTQYF.

This clonotype has more than one count but fewer than ten. This sequence joins TRBV5-5 and TRBJ2-2; 13 bases match TRBD2. The germline V gene has CDR1 SGHKS and CDR2 YYEKEE (reference sequence). Trimming removed 1 base from V and 6 bases from J; junction bases left unmatched: 3. There are 16 residues in the CDR3. CDR3 sequence: CASSLTSGRAPGELFF. CDR3 sequence (DNA): TGTGCCAGCAGCTTGACTAGCGGGAGGGCCCCCGGGGAGCTGTTTTTT.